This T cell receptor beta chain was documented in a study of identical twins. TCRdb re-called the 5' RACE reads with MiXCR, one entry per CDR3 protein. The table has some 1,700,000 distinct CDR3 sequences, around 33% seen once. As concerns this clonotype: Its target is unknown.

Study findings and constraints: Models underpredicted monozygotic twin sharing of out-of-frame TCR alpha. Conclusions rested on cross-sectional statistics rather than following the same donors.

The sequencing input was cord blood. This receptor was taken from a newborn girl in good health.

The CDR3 DNA is TGTGCCAGCAGGCCCGACAGGGCGAGCACTCAGTACTTC. As protein: CASRPDRASTQYF. The rearrangement links TRBV2 to TRBJ2-4; 7 bases match TRBD1. The CDR3 length is 13 residues. Germline CDR1 SNHLY, CDR2 FYNNEI. With V trimmed by 6 bases and J by 12 bases, 11 bases remained unmatched.